This T cell receptor (beta chain) originates from a study of cytomegalovirus exposure and HLA in healthy donors. Study results and limitations: Later analysis suggested links between common viral pathogens and several top significant clusters. Later analysis identified 16,951 TCR beta sequences associated with HLA alleles, using a false discovery rate threshold of 0.05.

CDR3 length: 15 residues. The PCR was carried out with 60 Vbeta primers and 13 Jbeta primers. The repertoire was sequenced with immunoSEQ multiplex PCR; TCRdb's copy has only in-frame clones and lacks some. The repertoire holds over 120,000 clones, with about 81% as singletons. For this clone: Its target is unknown.

The sample consisted of PBMCs. The TCR was taken from a man under 40 in good health and CMV-seronegative. This chain links TRBV21-1 with TRBJ2-1; the DNA was not compared with TRBD1, the D call given in the table. TRBV21-1 is assigned pseudogene status. CDR3 residues: CASSKGGAGHNEQFF. For the CDR3, the DNA is TGTGCCAGCAGCAAAGGGGGCGCAGGGCACAATGAGCAGTTCTTC.